This T cell receptor beta chain was captured in a study of CD8 T cells in ankylosing spondylitis. General observations from the study: Typical of ankylosing spondylitis blood, it appeared, was a TCR beta motif of several highly homologous variants. Matched ankylosing spondylitis synovial fluid reportedly showed significant enrichment of disease-linked clones.

The CDR3 is made up of 18 amino acids. Deletions cut 1 base from V and 6 bases from J, with 24 bases between. Germline V CDR1 and CDR2: MGHRA, YSYEKL. Construction of TCR beta libraries was performed using quantitative 5'-RACE with molecular barcodes. TCRdb re-analysed the 5' RACE reads in MiXCR, keeping a single row per CDR3 protein. The sample consists of 400,000 to 450,000 distinct CDR3 sequences, 15% to 20% of them appearing once. In the case of this clonotype: Antigen specificity is unknown.

The specimen was blood, either unsorted or a sorted T cell fraction (not recorded which). V and J are TRBV4-1 and TRBJ1-1; D perhaps matches TRBD1 (6 bases). The sequence was collected from a male donor with ankylosing spondylitis. CDR3 loop: CASSQVRSGGAIPAEAFF. CDR3 in DNA: TGCGCCAGCAGCCAAGTGAGATCGGGGGGCGCGATCCCTGCTGAAGCTTTCTTT.